This T cell receptor beta chain came from a study of cytomegalovirus exposure and HLA in healthy donors. Study at large: An earlier analysis found 120 million or so unique TCR beta sequences from about 190 million T cells. Notes on the study in general: It was only CMV serostatus that was available as immune exposure information. The study reported that TCR beta sequences accurately predicted HLA-A and HLA-B alleles in most subjects. In a later analysis, at a false discovery rate of 0.05, 17,000 or so TCR beta sequences were associated with HLA alleles.

This clone came up a few times. Its antigen remains unidentified. CDR3 length equals 13 residues. The V end lost 0 bases, the J end lost 11 bases, and 11 bases lay between the germline ends. Germline lookup yields CDR1 LGHNA and CDR2 YNFKEQ. The primer mix had 60 Vbeta and 13 Jbeta primers. Only in-frame clones appear in the TCRdb table, and some are missing; sequencing was by immunoSEQ multiplex PCR. The repertoire holds 130,000 or so clones, with approximately 82% as singletons. This receptor was identified in a woman between 40 and 50 years old in good health and CMV-seronegative. The rearrangement uses TRBV4-2 and TRBJ1-5, with unresolved D. The sample taken for sequencing was PBMCs. CDR3 sequence reads: CASSQDRERAQHF. The DNA of the CDR3 is TGTGCCAGCAGCCAAGACCGGGAAAGGGCCCAGCATTTT.